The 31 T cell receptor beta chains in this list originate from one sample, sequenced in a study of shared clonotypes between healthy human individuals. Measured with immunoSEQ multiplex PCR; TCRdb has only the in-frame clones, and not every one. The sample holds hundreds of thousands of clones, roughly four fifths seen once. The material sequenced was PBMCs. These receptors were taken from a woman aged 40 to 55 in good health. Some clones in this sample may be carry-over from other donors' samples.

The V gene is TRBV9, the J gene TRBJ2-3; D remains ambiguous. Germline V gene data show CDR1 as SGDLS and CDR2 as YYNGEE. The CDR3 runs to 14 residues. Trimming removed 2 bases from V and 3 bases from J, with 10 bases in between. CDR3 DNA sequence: TGTGCCAGCAGCGTCCTGGGATTTACAGATACGCAGTATTTT. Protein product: CASSVLGFTDTQYF.

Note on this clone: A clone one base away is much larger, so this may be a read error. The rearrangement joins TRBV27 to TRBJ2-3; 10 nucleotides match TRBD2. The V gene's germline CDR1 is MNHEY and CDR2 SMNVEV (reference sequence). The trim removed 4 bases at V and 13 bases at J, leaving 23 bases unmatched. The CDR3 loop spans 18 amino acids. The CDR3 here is CASSSCHSGTSDRGREYF. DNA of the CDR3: TGTGCCAGCAGTTCGTGCCACTCCGGGACTAGCGACCGGGGAAGGGAGTATTTT.

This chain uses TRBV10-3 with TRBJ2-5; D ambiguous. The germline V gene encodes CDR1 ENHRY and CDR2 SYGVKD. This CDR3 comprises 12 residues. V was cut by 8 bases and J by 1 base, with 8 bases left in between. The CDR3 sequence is CAIAAAQETQYF. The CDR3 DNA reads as TGTGCCATCGCGGCAGCCCAAGAGACCCAGTACTTC.

CDR3 loop: CASSPDLTRLGELFF. CDR3 nucleotides: TGCGCCAGCAGCCCGGACTTGACAAGGCTCGGGGAGCTGTTTTTT. The chain recombines TRBV5-1 with TRBJ2-2; TRBD2 is a possible D gene (5 bases). Between the trimmed V and J ends, which lost 4 bases and 7 bases, there was a span of 17 bases. Germline V gene data show CDR1 as SGHRS and CDR2 as YFSETQ. The CDR3 is 15 residues long.

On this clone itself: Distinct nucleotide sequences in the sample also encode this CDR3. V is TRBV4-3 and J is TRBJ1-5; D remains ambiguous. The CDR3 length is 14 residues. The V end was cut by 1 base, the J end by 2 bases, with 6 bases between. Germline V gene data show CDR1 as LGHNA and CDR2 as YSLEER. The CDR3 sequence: CASSQGTGNQPQHF. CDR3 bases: TGCGCCAGCAGCCAAGGAACGGGCAATCAGCCCCAGCATTTT.

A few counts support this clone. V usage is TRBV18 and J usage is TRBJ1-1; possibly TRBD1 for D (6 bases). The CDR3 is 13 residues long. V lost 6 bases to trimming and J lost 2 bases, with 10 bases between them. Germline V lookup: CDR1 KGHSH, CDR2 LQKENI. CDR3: CASSGTSNTEAFF. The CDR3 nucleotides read TGTGCCAGCTCTGGGACATCTAACACTGAAGCTTTCTTT.

In DNA, the CDR3 is TGTGCCAGCAGCGTAGCCGACAGGCACACAGATACGCAGTATTTT. Encoded protein: CASSVADRHTDTQYF. The V and J genes are TRBV9 and TRBJ2-3; D may be TRBD1 (6 bases). The CDR3 length is 15 residues. V was shortened by 0 bases and J by 2 bases, with 10 bases between the two germline ends. Germline V gene sequence: CDR1 SGDLS, CDR2 YYNGEE.

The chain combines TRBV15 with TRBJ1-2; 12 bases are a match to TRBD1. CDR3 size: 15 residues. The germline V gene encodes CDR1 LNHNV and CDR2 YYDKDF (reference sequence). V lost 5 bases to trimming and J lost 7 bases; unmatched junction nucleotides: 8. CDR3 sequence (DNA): TGTGCCACCAGCGCACCGGGACAGGGGGCTGGTGGCTACACCTTC. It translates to CATSAPGQGAGGYTF.

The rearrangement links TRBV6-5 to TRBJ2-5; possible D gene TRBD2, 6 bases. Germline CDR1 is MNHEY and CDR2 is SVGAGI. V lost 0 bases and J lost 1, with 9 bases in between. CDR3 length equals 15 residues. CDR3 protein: CASSYSGSLQETQYF. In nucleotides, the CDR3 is TGTGCCAGCAGTTACTCCGGGAGCCTCCAAGAGACCCAGTACTTC.

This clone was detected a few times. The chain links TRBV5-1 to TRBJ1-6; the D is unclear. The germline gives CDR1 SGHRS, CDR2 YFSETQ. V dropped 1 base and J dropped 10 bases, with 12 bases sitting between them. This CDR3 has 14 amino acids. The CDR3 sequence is CASSLFSPGSPLHF. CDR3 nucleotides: TGCGCCAGCAGCTTGTTCTCTCCGGGCTCACCCCTCCACTTT.

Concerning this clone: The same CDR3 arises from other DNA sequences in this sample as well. The CDR3, as DNA: TGTGCCAGCAGCCCCCTAGCGGGCTCCTACAATGAGCAGTTCTTC. Translation: CASSPLAGSYNEQFF. V and J are TRBV7-3 and TRBJ2-1; 8 nucleotides line up with TRBD2. Germline trimming cut 5 bases from V and 0 bases from J; bases unmatched to any gene: 3. In germline, CDR1 is SGHTA, CDR2 FQGTGA. The CDR3 is made up of 15 amino acids. Full variable domain (remainder filled in from reference TRBV7-3 and TRBJ2-1): GAGVSQTPSNKVTEKGKYVELRCDPISGHTALYWYRQSLGQGPEFLIYFQGTGAADDSGLPNDRFFAVRPEGSVSTLKIQRTERGDSAVYLCASSPLAGSYNEQFFGPGTRLTVL.

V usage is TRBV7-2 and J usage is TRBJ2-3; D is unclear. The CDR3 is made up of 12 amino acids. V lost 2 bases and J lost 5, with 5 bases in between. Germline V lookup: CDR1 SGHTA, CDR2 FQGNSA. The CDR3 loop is CASSLKGDTQYF. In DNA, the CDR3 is TGTGCCAGCAGCTTAAAGGGAGATACGCAGTATTTT.

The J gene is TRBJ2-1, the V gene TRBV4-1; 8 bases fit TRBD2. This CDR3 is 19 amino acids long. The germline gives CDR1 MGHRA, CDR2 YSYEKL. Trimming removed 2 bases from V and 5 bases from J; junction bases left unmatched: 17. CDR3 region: CASSQPPPLAGTRNNEQFF. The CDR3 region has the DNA TGCGCCAGCAGCCAACCACCCCCATTAGCGGGGACAAGAAACAATGAGCAGTTCTTC.

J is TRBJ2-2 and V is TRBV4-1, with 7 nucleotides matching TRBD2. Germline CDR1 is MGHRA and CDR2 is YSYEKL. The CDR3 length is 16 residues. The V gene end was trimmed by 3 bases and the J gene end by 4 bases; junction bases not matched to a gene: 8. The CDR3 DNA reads TGCGCCAGCAGCCAGGGGGGAGGGCGGGGCACCGGGGAGCTGTTTTTT. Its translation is CASSQGGGRGTGELFF.

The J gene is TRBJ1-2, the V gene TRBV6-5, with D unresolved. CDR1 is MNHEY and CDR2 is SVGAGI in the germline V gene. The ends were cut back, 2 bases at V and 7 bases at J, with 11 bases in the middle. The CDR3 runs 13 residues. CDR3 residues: CASSYAGGRGYTF. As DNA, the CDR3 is TGTGCCAGCAGTTACGCGGGAGGACGTGGCTACACCTTC.

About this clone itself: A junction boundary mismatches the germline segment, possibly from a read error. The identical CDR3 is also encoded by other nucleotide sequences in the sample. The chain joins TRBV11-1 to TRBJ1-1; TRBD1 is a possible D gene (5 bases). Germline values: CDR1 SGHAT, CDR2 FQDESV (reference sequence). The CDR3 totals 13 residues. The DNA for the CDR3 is TGTGCCAGCAGCCCCCGGGGGGGAACTGAGGCTTTCTTT. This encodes CASSPRGGTEAFF.

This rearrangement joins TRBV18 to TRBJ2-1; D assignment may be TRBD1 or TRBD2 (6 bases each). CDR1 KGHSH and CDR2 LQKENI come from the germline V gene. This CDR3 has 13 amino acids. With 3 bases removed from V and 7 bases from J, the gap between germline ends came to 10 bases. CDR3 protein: CASSPSGANEQFF. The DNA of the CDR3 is TGTGCCAGCTCACCTTCGGGGGCTAATGAGCAGTTCTTC.

This chain's CDR3 is CASRGDGRGDGYTF. In DNA form, the CDR3 reads TGTGCCAGCAGAGGGGACGGGCGAGGGGATGGCTACACCTTC. This rearrangement joins TRBV9 to TRBJ1-2; TRBD1 is a possible D gene (5 bases). The CDR3 sequence is 14 residues long. Per the germline V gene, CDR1 is SGDLS and CDR2 is YYNGEE. V dropped 5 bases and J dropped 6 bases, with 17 bases sitting between them. The full variable domain, rest sourced from reference TRBV9 and TRBJ1-2, is DSGVTQTPKHLITATGQRVTLRCSPRSGDLSVYWYQQSLDQGLQFLIQYYNGEERAKGNILERFSAQQFPDLHSELNLSSLELGDSALYFCASRGDGRGDGYTFGSGTRLTVV.

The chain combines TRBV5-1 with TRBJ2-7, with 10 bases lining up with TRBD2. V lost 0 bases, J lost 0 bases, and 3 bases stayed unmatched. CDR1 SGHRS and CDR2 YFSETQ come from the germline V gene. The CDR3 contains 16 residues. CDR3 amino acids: CASSLVAGGSSYEQYF. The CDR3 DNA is TGCGCCAGCAGCTTGGTAGCGGGAGGAAGCTCCTACGAGCAGTACTTC.

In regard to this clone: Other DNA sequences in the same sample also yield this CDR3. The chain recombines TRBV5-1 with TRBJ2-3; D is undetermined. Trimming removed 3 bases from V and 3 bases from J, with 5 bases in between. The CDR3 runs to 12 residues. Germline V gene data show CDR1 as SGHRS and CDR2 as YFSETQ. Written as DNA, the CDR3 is TGCGCCAGCAGCTCAACTACAGATACGCAGTATTTT. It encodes CASSSTTDTQYF. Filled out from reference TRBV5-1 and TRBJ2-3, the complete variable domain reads KAGVTQTPRYLIKTRGQQVTLSCSPISGHRSVSWYQQTPGQGLQFLFEYFSETQRNKGNFPGRFSGRQFSNSRSEMNVSTLELGDSALYLCASSSTTDTQYFGPGTRLTVL.

The CDR3 bases are TGTGCCAGCAGCTTAACCCCAGTAGCGGGAGAGTGGTACGAGCAGTACTTC. Translation: CASSLTPVAGEWYEQYF. V gene TRBV7-3 combines with J gene TRBJ2-7; 9 bases match TRBD2. The V segment lost 0 bases and the J segment 4 bases; nucleotides outside the gene matches: 10. The germline V gene has CDR1 SGHTA and CDR2 FQGTGA. This CDR3 region has 17 residues. The entire variable domain, with the rest obtained from reference TRBV7-3 and TRBJ2-7, is as follows: GAGVSQTPSNKVTEKGKYVELRCDPISGHTALYWYRQSLGQGPEFLIYFQGTGAADDSGLPNDRFFAVRPEGSVSTLKIQRTERGDSAVYLCASSLTPVAGEWYEQYFGPGTRLTVT.

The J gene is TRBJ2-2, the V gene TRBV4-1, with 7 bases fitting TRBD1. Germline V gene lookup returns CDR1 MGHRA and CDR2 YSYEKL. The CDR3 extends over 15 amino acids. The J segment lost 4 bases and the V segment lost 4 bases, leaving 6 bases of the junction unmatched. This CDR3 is CASSPGQKGTGELFF. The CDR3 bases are TGCGCCAGCAGCCCGGGACAGAAGGGCACCGGGGAGCTGTTTTTT.

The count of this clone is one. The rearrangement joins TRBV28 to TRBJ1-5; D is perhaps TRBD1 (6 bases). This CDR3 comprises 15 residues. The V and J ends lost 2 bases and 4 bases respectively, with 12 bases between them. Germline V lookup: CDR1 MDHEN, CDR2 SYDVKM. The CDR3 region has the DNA TGTGCCAGCAGTTTAATCTTCAGGGGAAATCAGCCCCAGCATTTT. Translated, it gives CASSLIFRGNQPQHF. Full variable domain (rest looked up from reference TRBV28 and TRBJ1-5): DVKVTQSSRYLVKRTGEKVFLECVQDMDHENMFWYRQDPGLGLRLIYFSYDVKMKEKGDIPEGYSVSREKKERFSLILESASTNQTSMYLCASSLIFRGNQPQHFGDGTRLSIL.

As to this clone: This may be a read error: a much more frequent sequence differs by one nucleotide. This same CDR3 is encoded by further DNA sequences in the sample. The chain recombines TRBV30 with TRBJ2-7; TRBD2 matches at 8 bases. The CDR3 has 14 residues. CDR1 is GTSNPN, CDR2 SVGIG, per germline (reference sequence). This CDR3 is CAWRPLAATYEQYF. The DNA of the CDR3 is TGCGCCTGGAGACCACTAGCGGCTACCTACGAGCAGTACTTC.

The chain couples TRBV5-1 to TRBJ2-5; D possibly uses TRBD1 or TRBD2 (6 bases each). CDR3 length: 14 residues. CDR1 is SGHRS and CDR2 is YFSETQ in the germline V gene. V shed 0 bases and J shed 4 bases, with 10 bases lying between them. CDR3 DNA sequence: TGCGCCAGCAGCTTGGAATGGGGGGCAGAGACCCAGTACTTC. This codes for CASSLEWGAETQYF. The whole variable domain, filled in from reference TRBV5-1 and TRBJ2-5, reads KAGVTQTPRYLIKTRGQQVTLSCSPISGHRSVSWYQQTPGQGLQFLFEYFSETQRNKGNFPGRFSGRQFSNSRSEMNVSTLELGDSALYLCASSLEWGAETQYFGPGTRLLVL.

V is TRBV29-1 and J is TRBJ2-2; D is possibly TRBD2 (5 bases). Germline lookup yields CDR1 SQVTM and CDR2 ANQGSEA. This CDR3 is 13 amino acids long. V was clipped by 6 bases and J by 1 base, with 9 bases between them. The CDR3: CSVERENTGELFF. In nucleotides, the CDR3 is TGCAGCGTCGAGAGGGAGAACACCGGGGAGCTGTTTTTT.

The CDR3 reads CASSYRREVPNEQFF. CDR3 DNA: TGTGCCAGCAGTTACAGGCGGGAGGTTCCCAATGAGCAGTTCTTC. This chain links TRBV7-3 with TRBJ2-1; 8 bases line up with TRBD2. V lost 6 bases, J lost 6 bases, and 10 bases stayed unmatched. This CDR3 contains 15 residues. Germline assignment: CDR1 SGHTA and CDR2 FQGTGA.

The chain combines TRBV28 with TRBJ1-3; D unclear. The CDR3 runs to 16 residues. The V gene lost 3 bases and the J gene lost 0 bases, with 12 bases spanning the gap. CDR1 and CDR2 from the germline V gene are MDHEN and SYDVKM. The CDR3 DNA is TGTGCCAGCAGTTTGTCGACGCTGAGCTCTGGAAACACCATATATTTT. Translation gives CASSLSTLSSGNTIYF.

Written as DNA, the CDR3 is TGTGCCAGCAGTGGGCAGGGAATTGACGAGCAGTACTTC. Translated: CASSGQGIDEQYF. J is TRBJ2-5 and V is TRBV25-1, with a weak D call TRBD1 (5 bases). The J call may be in error: the DNA end matches TRBJ2-7 better. The germline gives CDR1 MGHDK, CDR2 SYGVNS. The CDR3 has 13 residues.

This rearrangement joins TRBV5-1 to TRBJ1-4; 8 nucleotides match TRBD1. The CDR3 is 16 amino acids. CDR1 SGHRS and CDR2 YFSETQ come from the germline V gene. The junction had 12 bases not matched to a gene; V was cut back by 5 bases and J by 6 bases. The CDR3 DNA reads TGCGCCAGCAGTTTCTCACCGACAGGGGTGTATGAAAAACTGTTTTTT. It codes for CASSFSPTGVYEKLFF. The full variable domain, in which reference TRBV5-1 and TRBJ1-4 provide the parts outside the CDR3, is KAGVTQTPRYLIKTRGQQVTLSCSPISGHRSVSWYQQTPGQGLQFLFEYFSETQRNKGNFPGRFSGRQFSNSRSEMNVSTLELGDSALYLCASSFSPTGVYEKLFFGSGTQLSVL.

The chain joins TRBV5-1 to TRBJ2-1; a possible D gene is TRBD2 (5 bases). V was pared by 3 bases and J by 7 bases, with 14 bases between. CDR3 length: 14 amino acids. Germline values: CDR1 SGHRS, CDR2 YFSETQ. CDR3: CASSWDGSENEQFF. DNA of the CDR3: TGCGCCAGCAGCTGGGATGGGAGCGAAAATGAGCAGTTCTTC.